Sequencing of this T cell receptor (beta chain) was carried out in a study of cytomegalovirus exposure and HLA in healthy donors. Germline lookup yields CDR1 PRHDT and CDR2 FYEKMQ (reference sequence). The CDR3 runs to 15 residues. The trim removed 8 bases at V and 3 bases at J, leaving 10 bases unmatched. This clone was picked up a small number of times. The PCR ran on 60 Vbeta and 13 Jbeta primers. Sequencing was performed with immunoSEQ multiplex PCR; in TCRdb, only in-frame clones are kept and a portion is missing. The table includes approximately 170,000 clones, roughly 85% detected once. The chain recombines TRBV13 with TRBJ2-1, with 7 positions matching TRBD2. The clonotype comes from a boy aged 2 to 10 in good health and CMV-seronegative. Sequences were obtained from PBMCs. This chain's CDR3 is CASLEGRTSYNEQFF. The CDR3 region has the DNA TGTGCCAGCTTAGAGGGGCGGACTAGCTACAATGAGCAGTTCTTC. The variable domain in full, with the rest retrieved from reference TRBV13 and TRBJ2-1, is AAGVIQSPRHLIKEKRETATLKCYPIPRHDTVYWYQQGPGQDPQFLISFYEKMQSDKGSIPDRFSAQQFSDYHSELNMSSLELGDSALYFCASLEGRTSYNEQFFGPGTRLTVL.